The T cell receptor (beta chain) under discussion was sequenced for a study of Tregs in tolerant kidney transplant recipients. Study-level findings and limits: Tregs expanded with activated donor B cells seemed most donor-specific.

For this clone: As yet, its antigen is unknown.

Unstimulated Tregs (CD4+CD25+CD127-) and CD4+CD25- non-Tregs were sorted from PBMCs. The table came from immunoSEQ multiplex PCR; TCRdb's copy has only in-frame clones and leaves some out. This sample's table has tens of thousands of clones. This TCR came from a human donor who received a combined kidney and bone marrow transplant. The sequencing here drew on CD4+ T cells from blood, taken before the transplant.

CDR3 DNA, as far as it was read: TGCAGCGTCCGGAGGAGGGGGTCAGCCTTGGGGAGCACAGATACG. Its protein is CSVRRRGSALGSTDT. From start to end, the CDR3 is CSVRRRGSALGSTDTQYF. The chain is built from TRBV29-1 and TRBJ2-3; the D call may be TRBD1 or TRBD2 (6 bases each). The CDR3 end is not reached by the read, which stops 3 residues before it; the germline J gene fills it in. Germline V gene data show CDR1 as SQVTM and CDR2 as ANQGSEA. Between the trimmed V and J ends, which lost 6 bases and 0 bases, there was a span of 25 bases. The CDR3 is made up of 18 amino acids.